The 18 T cell receptor beta chains reported below all come from one sample, sequenced in a study of spatial heterogeneity in lung cancer. Study observations and caveats: Tracking of tumor mutation counts was seen in expanded intratumoral alpha and beta TCR counts.

Documented time point: sample taken at primary tumor resection. For these TCRs, the target antigens are not known. TCRdb independently ran MiXCR on the 5' RACE reads; one entry per CDR3 protein. This sample has about 8,800 distinct CDR3 sequences, with 4.5% to 5% found just once. The material was lung tumor tissue, obtained at surgery. These receptors all stem from a female donor with early-stage non-small cell lung cancer.

Ten or more counts support this clonotype. The chain carries TRBV25-1 and TRBJ2-1, with D uncertain. Trimming stripped 2 bases from V and 5 bases from J, with 7 bases between. The V gene's germline CDR1 is MGHDK and CDR2 SYGVNS. The CDR3 length is 13 residues. The CDR3 is CASSEGRDNEQFF. The CDR3, as DNA: TGTGCCAGCAGTGAAGGCCGAGACAATGAGCAGTTCTTC.

This clonotype was counted many times. The chain employs TRBV7-3 and TRBJ2-1; TRBD2 matches 8 bases. Germline trimming cut 6 bases from V and 6 bases from J; bases unmatched to any gene: 13. The CDR3 extends over 16 amino acids. The V gene's germline CDR1 is SGHTA and CDR2 FQGTGA. CDR3: CASSVNPGTSVNEQFF. CDR3 DNA sequence: TGTGCCAGCAGTGTGAACCCCGGGACTAGTGTCAATGAGCAGTTCTTC.

This clonotype is labeled medium-sized (0.01 to 0.1%). The rearrangement uses TRBV6-5 and TRBJ2-7; D is undetermined. Germline assignment: CDR1 MNHEY and CDR2 SVGAGI. This CDR3 has 11 residues. V lost 8 bases to trimming and J lost 5 bases, with 10 bases between them. CDR3 sequence: CASRYQDEQYF. DNA for the CDR3: TGTGCCAGCCGATACCAGGACGAGCAGTACTTC.

V is TRBV19 and J is TRBJ1-1; D is unresolved. V was cut by 5 bases and J by 6 bases, with 10 bases left in between. The CDR3 contains 12 residues. From germline, CDR1 is LNHDA and CDR2 SQIVND (reference sequence). The DNA of the CDR3 is TGTGCCAGTAGTCCCCCCACCGCTGAAGCTTTCTTT. Its translation is CASSPPTAEAFF.

This clonotype is medium-sized by share. The genes are TRBV28 and TRBJ2-1, with 9 bases matching TRBD1. The CDR3 runs 15 residues. V lost 3 bases and J lost 5; bases outside the gene matches: 5. The germline CDR1 and CDR2 sequences are MDHEN and SYDVKM. The CDR3 loop is CASSLHRDRDNEQFF. For the CDR3, the DNA is TGTGCCAGCAGTTTGCACCGGGACAGGGACAATGAGCAGTTCTTC.

By proportion, this clonotype is medium-sized. The genes are TRBV3-1 and TRBJ2-1; the match to TRBD2 covers 8 bases. Germline V gene lookup returns CDR1 LGHDT and CDR2 YNNKEL (reference sequence). This CDR3 comprises 15 residues. The V gene end was trimmed by 5 bases and the J gene end by 3 bases; junction bases not matched to a gene: 6. CDR3 residues: CASSLRTSRYNEQFF. As DNA, the CDR3 is TGTGCCAGCAGCTTGCGGACTAGCCGCTACAATGAGCAGTTCTTC.

This clonotype occurred many times. The rearrangement uses TRBV28 and TRBJ1-2, with D possibly TRBD1 on 6 matching bases. Germline V gives CDR1 MDHEN, CDR2 SYDVKM. The CDR3 is 13 amino acids. V was clipped by 4 bases and J by 8 bases, with 14 bases between them. CDR3 region: CASSSQGSGGYTF. For the CDR3, the DNA is TGTGCCAGCAGTTCACAGGGCAGTGGAGGCTACACCTTC.

This clonotype was detected many times. This chain links TRBV6-6 with TRBJ2-7; 10 bases line up with TRBD2. This CDR3 has 14 residues. The junction had 10 bases not matched to a gene; V was cut back by 10 bases and J by 4 bases. CDR1 is MNHNY, CDR2 SVGAGI, per germline (reference sequence). The CDR3 reads CATRTSGESYEQYF. The CDR3 DNA is TGTGCCACCAGGACTAGCGGAGAATCATACGAGCAGTACTTC.

There are many counts of this clonotype. This rearrangement joins TRBV23-1 to TRBJ1-5; no reliable D call. TRBV23-1 is marked as an open reading frame, function uncertain. V was cut by 8 bases and J by 1 base, with 15 bases left in between. The CDR3 extends over 15 amino acids. The CDR3 sequence is CASRPGTPSNQPQHF. The CDR3 region has the DNA TGCGCCAGCCGGCCGGGTACGCCGAGCAATCAGCCCCAGCATTTT.

Comments on this clonotype: With a much larger clone just one base away, this may be a read error. The V gene is TRBV5-1, the J gene TRBJ2-7, with 12 positions matching TRBD1. Germline trimming cut 1 base from V and 7 bases from J; bases unmatched to any gene: 6. CDR1 and CDR2 from the germline V gene are SGHRS and YFSETQ. CDR3 length: 15 residues. The CDR3 region has the DNA TGCGCCAGCAGCTTGATTGGGACAGGGGGCGTGGAGCAGTACTTC. This sequence encodes CASSLIGTGGVEQYF.

At least ten counts were recorded for this clonotype. The chain recombines TRBV6-2 or TRBV6-3 with TRBJ2-7, with D tentatively TRBD2 (5 bases). The V and J ends lost 4 bases and 5 bases respectively, with 12 bases between them. This CDR3 is 13 amino acids long. The germline V gene has CDR1 MNHEY and CDR2 SVGEGT. CDR3 sequence: CASSSPTGNEQYF. The CDR3 DNA sequence: TGTGCCAGCAGTTCACCGACGGGGAACGAGCAGTACTTC.

This clonotype is medium-sized within its sample. This sequence joins TRBV5-1 and TRBJ2-7; 8 bases map to TRBD1. This CDR3 region has 13 residues. The V segment lost 3 bases and the J segment 6 bases; nucleotides outside the gene matches: 5. Germline V CDR1 and CDR2: SGHRS, YFSETQ. The CDR3 region has the DNA TGCGCCAGCAGCTCAATTACAGGGGGCGAGCAGTACTTC. Translating gives CASSSITGGEQYF.

This clonotype was found a few times. The chain employs TRBV7-2 and TRBJ1-4; D not certain. The CDR3 covers 15 residues. Between the trimmed V and J ends, which lost 4 bases and 7 bases, there was a span of 16 bases. In germline, CDR1 is SGHTA, CDR2 FQGNSA. Here the CDR3 DNA reads TGTGCCAGCAGCTCTTCCGGGGAAACGGGTGAAAAACTGTTTTTT. Its translation is CASSSSGETGEKLFF. Based on the CDR3 plus reference TRBV7-2 and TRBJ1-4, the full variable domain is GAGVSQSPSNKVTEKGKDVELRCDPISGHTALYWYRQSLGQGLEFLIYFQGNSAPDKSGLPSDRFSAERTGGSVSTLTIQRTQQEDSAVYLCASSSSGETGEKLFFGSGTQLSVL.

This clonotype occurred many times. V usage is TRBV14 and J usage is TRBJ2-1; possibly TRBD2 for D (5 bases). V was clipped by 1 base and J by 12 bases, with 13 bases between them. Germline CDR1 SGHDN, CDR2 FVKESK. The CDR3 totals 13 residues. The CDR3 coding sequence is TGTGCCAGCAGCCAAGGCCTAGCCATGAGGCAGTTCTTC. This encodes CASSQGLAMRQFF.

This clonotype was counted ten times or more. V is TRBV5-1 and J is TRBJ2-7; 7 nucleotides line up with TRBD1. Germline V gives CDR1 SGHRS, CDR2 YFSETQ. V lost 6 bases to trimming and J lost 0 bases; unmatched junction nucleotides: 6. This CDR3 is 14 amino acids long. The CDR3 DNA reads as TGCGCCAGCACGGATAGACAGGGCTCCTACGAGCAGTACTTC. Translating gives CASTDRQGSYEQYF.

This clonotype was observed a few times. The CDR3 here is CASSPGGAQETQYF. The DNA of the CDR3 is TGTGCCAGCAGTCCCGGAGGGGCCCAAGAGACCCAGTACTTC. V usage is TRBV12-3 or TRBV12-4 and J usage is TRBJ2-5, with TRBD2 as a possible D gene (6 bases). Trimming left V 5 bases short and J 1 base short, with 11 bases between. CDR3 size: 14 residues.

This clonotype qualifies as medium-sized. The chain has TRBV7-6 and TRBJ2-2, with 7 bases lining up with TRBD2. J was trimmed by 4 bases and V by 5 bases; bases with no gene match: 7. Per germline, CDR1 SGHVS and CDR2 FNYEAQ. The CDR3 consists of 15 residues. CDR3 coding DNA: TGTGCCAGCAGCCCCCCCACGGGGGGCACCGGGGAGCTGTTTTTT. It is translated as CASSPPTGGTGELFF.

This clonotype has a count of ten or more. The genes are TRBV2 and TRBJ2-1, with TRBD2 matching 10 bases. Per the germline V gene, CDR1 is SNHLY and CDR2 is FYNNEI. The CDR3 covers 16 residues. Trimming cost V 5 bases and J 2 bases; bases outside gene matches: 6. The DNA for the CDR3 is TGTGCCAGCAGTTCCCGAGCGGGAGGGGCCTACAATGAGCAGTTCTTC. Translated, it gives CASSSRAGGAYNEQFF.